The rows below give T cell receptor beta chains drawn from one sample of a study of cytomegalovirus exposure and HLA in healthy donors. The assay was immunoSEQ multiplex PCR, and TCRdb's table has in-frame clones only and misses some. This sample has some 150,000 clones; 55% to 80% occur once, and the top ten carry under 15%. The source material was PBMCs. The receptor source for this set is a human donor in good health. Both conserved end residues are part of each CDR3. The D gene is left open where the match is weak. The listing skips clone size in some rows; elsewhere it reads once, few, many or a size class.

j_call d_call cdr3_length clone_size v_call cdr3_aa cdr3_nt
TRBJ1-1 - 14 few TRBV5-1 CASSLEGMNTEAFF TGCGCCAGCAGCTTGGAGGGGATGAACACTGAAGCTTTCTTT
TRBJ1-1 TRBD1 15 - TRBV5-1 CASSLTGTGGPHAFF TGCGCCAGCAGCTTGACCGGGACAGGGGGCCCCCACGCGTTCTTT
TRBJ2-3 - 17 - TRBV4-2 CASSQVDSGTSTDTQYF TGTGCCAGCAGCCAAGTGGATAGCGGTACTAGCACAGATACGCAGTATTTT
TRBJ2-2 TRBD1 15 - TRBV5-1 CASSSGTGDTGELFF TGCGCCAGCAGCTCCGGGACAGGGGACACCGGGGAGCTGTTTTTT
TRBJ2-3 - 15 - TRBV6-1 CASSPTGSRADTQYF TGTGCCAGCAGTCCCACAGGTAGTCGGGCAGATACGCAGTATTTT
TRBJ2-7 TRBD1 14 - TRBV19 CASSKGQSSYEQYF TGTGCCAGTAGTAAGGGACAGAGCTCCTACGAGCAGTACTTC
TRBJ2-2 - 14 - TRBV10-3 CATTGGRIVGELFF TGTGCCACCACAGGAGGGAGGATTGTCGGGGAGCTGTTTTTT
TRBJ2-2 - 17 - TRBV11-3 CASSFGIPGFGTGELFF TGTGCCAGCAGCTTTGGCATTCCGGGATTTGGCACCGGGGAGCTGTTTTTT
TRBJ1-2 - 14 - TRBV5-6 CASSNRGGSYGYTF TGTGCCAGCAGCAACCGAGGAGGTAGCTATGGCTACACCTTC
TRBJ2-3 TRBD1 16 - TRBV5-4 CASSLRSGGPTDTQYF TGTGCCAGCAGCTTGCGGTCAGGGGGACCCACAGATACGCAGTATTTT
TRBJ2-7 TRBD2 13 - TRBV6-1 CASRLAETYEQYF TGTGCCAGCAGGCTAGCGGAAACCTACGAGCAGTACTTC
TRBJ1-1 TRBD1 14 - TRBV19 CASSTGQGNTEAFF TGTGCCAGTAGTACCGGACAGGGGAACACTGAAGCTTTCTTT
TRBJ2-2 - 13 - TRBV12-5 CASGNYNTGELFF TGTGCTAGTGGTAACTACAACACCGGGGAGCTGTTTTTT
TRBJ1-2 - 15 - TRBV2 CAISEGVGYAGGYTF TGTGCCATAAGTGAAGGGGTGGGCTACGCTGGTGGCTACACCTTC
TRBJ1-4 - 14 - TRBV27 CASRGRGEEEKLFF TGTGCCAGCCGAGGGAGAGGAGAGGAAGAAAAACTGTTTTTT
TRBJ2-1 TRBD2 14 - TRBV5-1 CASSYGLAGYEQFF TGCGCCAGCAGCTACGGACTAGCGGGATACGAGCAGTTCTTC
TRBJ2-5 TRBD2 20 - TRBV28 CASTGPTGGTSGDHQETQYF TGTGCCAGCACGGGACCCACGGGGGGGACAAGCGGGGACCACCAAGAGACCCAGTACTTC
TRBJ1-1 - 13 - TRBV29-1 CSVEGARNTEAFF TGCAGCGTTGAGGGGGCGCGGAACACTGAAGCTTTCTTT
TRBJ2-6 TRBD2 18 - TRBV18 CASSPPAGVLSGANVLTF TGTGCCAGCTCACCACCGGCGGGGGTGCTCTCTGGGGCCAACGTCCTGACTTTC
TRBJ2-7 TRBD2 13 - TRBV6-1 CASRTGGPPEQYF TGTGCCAGCAGGACGGGGGGGCCTCCCGAGCAGTACTTC
TRBJ1-1 - 12 - TRBV30 CAWNRGSAEAFF TGTGCCTGGAACCGGGGGTCGGCTGAAGCTTTCTTT
TRBJ2-3 - 16 - TRBV18 CASSPPSGTSTDTQYF TGTGCCAGCTCACCACCGTCCGGGACTAGCACAGATACGCAGTATTTT